The present entry profiles one T cell receptor (beta chain) with its context. Which antigen it targets is not known. No base quality information exists; no much larger clone differs at one position. Other DNA sequences within the sample encode an identical CDR3. The data are from a study of Ad26.COV2.S vaccination and SARS-CoV-2 variants (dated by TCRdb to the early 2020s). As for the study more broadly: Donors in the vaccine arm were drawn from COV1001, a phase I-IIa trial of Ad26.COV2.S in healthy adults that was multicentre, randomized, double-blind and placebo-controlled. Ad26.COV2.S was given intramuscularly at 5x10^10 or 1x10^11 viral particles, as a single shot or as two shots 56 days apart. TCRbeta repertoire sequencing served as the tool for gauging how specific and how broad the SARS-CoV-2-reactive T cell receptors were following Ad26.COV2.S vaccination. A total of 32 samples were included in the TCR-sequenced set, comprising around 19 Ad26.COV2.S vaccine recipients, 5 placebo recipients and 8 SARS-CoV-2 convalescent individuals. Trial participants were randomized into five groups of five, in which low-dose or high-dose Ad26.COV2.S was given once or twice, or placebo was given on both occasions. Blinding of investigators to trial group allocation was maintained during experiments and outcome assessment.

Including the terminal cysteine and phenylalanine, the CDR3 comprises 12 residues. The sequence is cut down to CDR3 DNA, 36 bases in frame from base 1. At the junction V is shortened by 4 bases and J by 2 bases, with 4 bases in between. The germline V gene provides CDR1 SGHTA and CDR2 FQGNSA. The full study reports these points: Vaccine and placebo recipients had comparable non-spike TCR breadth, which fits with the vaccine containing only spike. According to the authors, total T cell responses may have been underestimated by the TCR breadth and depth analyses. After vaccination, substantial breadth of spike-specific CD8+ and CD4+ T cell responses was reported. The study lacked the statistical power to compare responses across vaccine doses or regimens. Higher spike-specific TCR breadth was observed in Ad26.COV2.S recipients than in placebo recipients (P = 0.0014).

TCRbeta CDR3 regions were sequenced with the immunoSEQ Assay. After extraction, genomic DNA underwent amplification by bias-controlled multiplex PCR, followed by high-throughput sequencing. Concerning the study's data processing: To quantify the absolute abundance of each unique TCRbeta CDR3 region, sequences were collapsed and filtered. T cell fraction was estimated by normalizing TCRbeta template counts to usable DNA, which was measured by amplifying reference genes present in all nucleated cells. Repertoire TCRs were annotated as SARS-CoV-2-specific by exact matching of V gene, CDR3 amino acid sequence and J gene to a known reactive TCR set. The reference SARS-CoV-2 TCR set came from MIRA and was filtered for enrichment in COVID-19-positive ImmuneCODE repertoires, removing public or cross-reactive TCRs. Based on the MIRA antigens, annotated TCRs were further analysed at the level of specific ORF or position within ORF. Breadth was defined as annotated unique rearrangements over total unique productive rearrangements; depth was the summed frequency of those rearrangements. TCR breadth was compared between groups using two-sided Wilcoxon rank-sum tests. TCRdb holds this immuneACCESS table with in-frame rearrangements only. Some clones are missing; in checked studies, unresolved V genes explain under half, and the rest has no known cause. That table is the source of V, J and clone size, and D and trimming were worked out from the DNA. In all, the sample holds 380,000 or so clones, and 83% of those were seen once. Approximately 7% of the sample is held by the ten biggest clonotypes.

Per the publication, the treatment or condition label means: about 20 received Ad26.COV2.S at low or high dose, single or two shots; 5 received placebo; per-sample allocation not given. Repertoires of vaccine and placebo recipients were sequenced from samples collected on day 63 after the first injection. Between 29 July and 7 August 2020, Cohort 1b enrolled about 27 adults aged 18-55 years at one site in Boston, USA. Ad26.COV2.S was a replication-incompetent adenovirus type 26 vector expressing a prefusion-stabilized SARS-CoV-2 spike protein from the original Wuhan strain. This TCR derives from a person aged 18-65 years who received the Ad26.COV2.S COVID-19 vaccine or a placebo. This sequence uses TRBV7-2 and TRBJ2-3; the D gene is unclear. The specimen comprised peripheral blood, sampled in a trial of Ad26.COV2.S vaccine versus placebo. The sequenced DNA is TGTGCCAGCAGCTCCTTCACAGATACGCAGTATTTT. Its amino acids are CASSSFTDTQYF.